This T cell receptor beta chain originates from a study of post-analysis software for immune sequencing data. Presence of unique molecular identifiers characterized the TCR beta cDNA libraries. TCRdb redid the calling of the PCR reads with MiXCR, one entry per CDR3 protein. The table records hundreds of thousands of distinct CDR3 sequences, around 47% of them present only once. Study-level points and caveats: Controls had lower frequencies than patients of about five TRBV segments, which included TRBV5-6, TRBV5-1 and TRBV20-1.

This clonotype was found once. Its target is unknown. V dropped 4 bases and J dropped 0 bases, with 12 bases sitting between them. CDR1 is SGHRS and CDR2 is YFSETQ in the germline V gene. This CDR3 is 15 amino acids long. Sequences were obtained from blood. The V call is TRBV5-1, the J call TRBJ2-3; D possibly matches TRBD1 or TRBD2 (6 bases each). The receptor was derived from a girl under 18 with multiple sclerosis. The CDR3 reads CASSIAGQSTDTQYF. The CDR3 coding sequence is TGCGCCAGCAGCATCGCGGGACAAAGCACAGATACGCAGTATTTT.